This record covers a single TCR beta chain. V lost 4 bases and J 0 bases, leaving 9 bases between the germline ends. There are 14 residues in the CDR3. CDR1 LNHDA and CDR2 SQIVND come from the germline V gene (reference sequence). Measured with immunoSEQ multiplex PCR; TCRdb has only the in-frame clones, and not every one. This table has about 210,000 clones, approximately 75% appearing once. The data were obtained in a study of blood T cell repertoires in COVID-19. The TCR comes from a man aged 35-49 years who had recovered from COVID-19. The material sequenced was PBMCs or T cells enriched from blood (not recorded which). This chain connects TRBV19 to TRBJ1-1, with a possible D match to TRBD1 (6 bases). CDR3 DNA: TGTGCCAGTAGTAAGGGACACCTGAACACTGAAGCTTTCTTT. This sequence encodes CASSKGHLNTEAFF. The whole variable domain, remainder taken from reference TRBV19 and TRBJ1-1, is DGGITQSPKYLFRKEGQNVTLSCEQNLNHDAMYWYRQDPGQGLRLIYYSQIVNDFQKGDIAEGYSVSREKKESFPLTVTSAQKNPTAFYLCASSKGHLNTEAFFGQGTRLTVV.